The 27 T cell receptor beta chains reported below all come from one sample, sequenced in a study of CD4 T cells in relation to SARS-CoV-2 and coronaviruses. TCRdb's table, derived via immunoSEQ multiplex PCR, lists solely in-frame clones and lacks some. The table lists about 26,000 clones, 75% to 80% of them singletons, with over 15% in the top ten. Unexposed donor CD4+ T cells date from about 2010-2019, before the COVID-19 pandemic. After about 10 days of culture, CD4+ T cells were isolated. Their target antigens are unknown. Specimen: CD4+ T cells from PBMCs, cultured in vitro. These receptors were collected from a human donor in good health.

The rearrangement uses TRBV9 and TRBJ2-3; 7 nucleotides align to TRBD2. V trimming: 0 bases; J trimming: 0 bases; junction bases outside the gene matches: 4. The CDR3 totals 16 residues. Looked up from germline, CDR1 is SGDLS and CDR2 is YYNGEE. The CDR3 bases are TGTGCCAGCAGCGTAGGTTTACTAGCGAGCACAGATACGCAGTATTTT. Amino acids: CASSVGLLASTDTQYF. The full variable domain, completed using reference TRBV9 and TRBJ2-3, is DSGVTQTPKHLITATGQRVTLRCSPRSGDLSVYWYQQSLDQGLQFLIQYYNGEERAKGNILERFSAQQFPDLHSELNLSSLELGDSALYFCASSVGLLASTDTQYFGPGTRLTVL.

This sequence joins TRBV2 and TRBJ2-5; TRBD2 is a possible D gene (6 bases). Trimming left V 2 bases short and J 2 bases short, with 9 bases between. Looked up from germline, CDR1 is SNHLY and CDR2 is FYNNEI. This CDR3 has 14 residues. The CDR3 loop is CASSERSGQETQYF. Written as DNA, the CDR3 is TGTGCCAGCAGTGAACGTAGCGGACAAGAGACCCAGTACTTC.

This clone has a single count. V and J are TRBV9 and TRBJ2-1; 11 bases are a match to TRBD2. The germline gives CDR1 SGDLS, CDR2 YYNGEE. CDR3 size: 15 residues. Trimming took 1 base from V and 7 from J; bases not matched to a gene: 4. The CDR3 loop reads CASSVRLAGRNEQFF. The DNA of the CDR3 is TGTGCCAGCAGCGTAAGACTAGCGGGACGGAATGAGCAGTTCTTC.

The rearrangement links TRBV5-1 to TRBJ2-7; 7 bases line up with TRBD2. V was pared by 5 bases and J by 2 bases, with 16 bases of the junction left unmatched. CDR3 length equals 17 residues. In germline, CDR1 is SGHRS, CDR2 YFSETQ. The CDR3 region is CASRLSPSQLAAYEQYF. CDR3 sequence (DNA): TGCGCCAGCAGACTTTCCCCCTCGCAGCTAGCGGCCTACGAGCAGTACTTC.

The chain recombines TRBV19 with TRBJ2-3; 9 bases align to TRBD2. CDR3 size: 18 residues. Germline CDR1 reads LNHDA; CDR2 reads SQIVND (reference sequence). Unmatched junction bases numbered 14, after V lost 3 bases and J lost 4 bases. In DNA, the CDR3 is TGTGCCAGTAGTATTCGAGCCCATGGGGCGGGAGGGCCAGATACGCAGTATTTT. Residues: CASSIRAHGAGGPDTQYF.

This clone was picked up a small number of times. J is TRBJ2-4 and V is TRBV30, with D possibly being TRBD1 (5 bases). The CDR3 has 13 residues. Germline V gives CDR1 GTSNPN, CDR2 SVGIG (reference sequence). The V end lost 6 bases, the J end lost 8 bases, and 17 bases lay between the germline ends. CDR3 region: CACKRSRVDIQYF. CDR3 nucleotide sequence: TGTGCCTGTAAACGGAGCAGGGTGGACATTCAGTACTTC.

The rearrangement links TRBV5-1 to TRBJ2-1; TRBD2 matches at 7 bases. The V gene end was trimmed by 0 bases and the J gene end by 5 bases; junction bases not matched to a gene: 8. Germline CDR1 reads SGHRS; CDR2 reads YFSETQ. CDR3 length: 16 amino acids. CDR3 sequence reads: CASSLDGGSSHNEQFF. CDR3 bases: TGCGCCAGCAGCTTGGACGGCGGGAGTAGCCACAATGAGCAGTTCTTC.

This clone was detected a few times. The rearrangement uses TRBV18 and TRBJ2-1; weak D call: TRBD2 (7 bases). The CDR3 is 16 amino acids. Trimming removed 10 bases from V and 0 bases from J, with 19 bases in between. Germline V gives CDR1 KGHSH, CDR2 LQKENI. The CDR3 protein is CATGLGGGGSYNEQFF. The CDR3 DNA is TGTGCCACCGGCTTGGGCGGGGGCGGCTCCTACAATGAGCAGTTCTTC.

The chain links TRBV3-1 (or the pseudogene TRBV3-2) to TRBJ2-1, with TRBD2 as a possible D gene (6 bases). The CDR3 consists of 15 residues. Per the germline V gene, CDR1 is LGHDT and CDR2 is YNNKEL (reference sequence). V lost 4 bases, J lost 6 bases, and 16 bases lay in between. CDR3 coding DNA: TGTGCCAGCAGCCCCGGGACTCAGACTTTCAATGAGCAGTTCTTC. Amino acid sequence: CASSPGTQTFNEQFF.

The gene calls are TRBV5-1 and TRBJ2-2; TRBD2 matches 7 bases. The CDR3 extends over 18 amino acids. Per germline, CDR1 SGHRS and CDR2 YFSETQ. V lost 0 bases to trimming and J lost 5 bases; unmatched junction nucleotides: 13. The CDR3 loop is CASSLVGTGGSSTGELFF. The CDR3 region has the DNA TGCGCCAGCAGCTTGGTGGGGACTGGCGGGAGTAGTACCGGGGAGCTGTTTTTT.

The chain has TRBV19 and TRBJ1-2; D might be TRBD1 (6 bases). Trimming took 2 bases from V and 3 from J, leaving 19 bases between them. This CDR3 contains 17 residues. The germline CDR1 and CDR2 sequences are LNHDA and SQIVND (reference sequence). In DNA form, the CDR3 reads TGTGCCAGTAGTATATTAGGACAGCTGGGGGGGTACTATGGCTACACCTTC. It encodes CASSILGQLGGYYGYTF.

The chain couples TRBV27 to TRBJ2-2; the D gene is possibly TRBD1 (6 bases). The CDR3 spans 16 residues. The V end lost 5 bases, the J end lost 0 bases, and 13 bases lay between the germline ends. The germline V gene encodes CDR1 MNHEY and CDR2 SMNVEV (reference sequence). The DNA for the CDR3 is TGTGCCAGCAGTCTACGACAGGACGCGAACACCGGGGAGCTGTTTTTT. The encoded protein is CASSLRQDANTGELFF.

This chain joins TRBV9 and TRBJ2-2, with 8 nucleotides matching TRBD2. The germline CDR1 and CDR2 sequences are SGDLS and YYNGEE. This CDR3 comprises 16 residues. The V segment lost 4 bases and the J segment 4 bases; nucleotides outside the gene matches: 9. Here the CDR3 reads CASSRSGDLVTGELFF. CDR3 coding DNA: TGTGCCAGCAGCCGTAGCGGGGACTTGGTCACCGGGGAGCTGTTTTTT.

This chain uses TRBV4-3 with TRBJ2-7; perhaps TRBD1 as D (5 bases). CDR1 is LGHNA, CDR2 YSLEER, per germline. With 5 bases removed from V and 5 bases from J, the gap between germline ends came to 19 bases. The CDR3 spans 15 residues. This chain's CDR3 is CASSSSWTSQDEQYF. Written as DNA, the CDR3 is TGCGCCAGCAGCTCAAGTTGGACAAGCCAGGACGAGCAGTACTTC.

DNA of the CDR3: TGTGCCAGTAGTAATCCAGGCCTCGGAACGCGGGGGTGGACCCAGTACTTC. Residues: CASSNPGLGTRGWTQYF. The V call is TRBV19, the J call TRBJ2-5; TRBD2 aligns across 7 bases. Germline values: CDR1 LNHDA, CDR2 SQIVND (reference sequence). The CDR3 is made up of 17 amino acids. The V and J ends lost 4 bases and 7 bases, in that order; junction bases with no gene match: 18.

This clone was seen more than once but under ten times. This chain connects TRBV19 to TRBJ1-5; perhaps TRBD1 as D (5 bases). Trimming cost V 7 bases and J 2 bases, with 9 bases left between them. In germline, CDR1 is LNHDA, CDR2 SQIVND (reference sequence). This CDR3 has 13 residues. CDR3 in amino acids: CASNLRGNQPQHF. In DNA, the CDR3 is TGTGCCAGTAACCTCAGGGGCAATCAGCCCCAGCATTTT.

The rearrangement joins TRBV4-1 to TRBJ1-1; D perhaps matches TRBD1 (6 bases). The length of the CDR3 is 13 residues. V was clipped by 0 bases and J by 6 bases, with 8 bases between them. Germline assignment: CDR1 MGHRA and CDR2 YSYEKL. The CDR3 here is CASSQDEGAEAFF. In DNA form, the CDR3 reads TGCGCCAGCAGCCAAGATGAGGGGGCTGAAGCTTTCTTT.

As to this clone: One end of the junction varies from germline; a read error may be responsible. V and J are TRBV10-3 and TRBJ2-7; D not resolved. CDR3 size: 12 residues. The germline gives CDR1 ENHRY, CDR2 SYGVKD. The CDR3 reads CAISPPQVPPIF. The CDR3 DNA follows: TGTGCCATCAGCCCCCCCCAAGTTCCCCCAATCTTC.

The gene calls are TRBV9 and TRBJ1-2, with TRBD1 as a possible D gene (5 bases). This CDR3 has 14 amino acids. Germline loops: CDR1 SGDLS, CDR2 YYNGEE. Trimming shortened V by 4 bases and J by 7 bases, and 17 bases separated the two germline ends. In DNA form, the CDR3 reads TGTGCCAGCAGCTCCGGGGGGTCGGGAGTTGGCTACACCTTC. Its protein is CASSSGGSGVGYTF.

In its sample, this clone was seen once. The chain employs TRBV29-1 and TRBJ1-3; the D gene is possibly TRBD1 (5 bases). CDR3 length: 14 amino acids. Between the trimmed V and J ends, which lost 7 bases and 3 bases, there was a span of 16 bases. CDR1 is SQVTM, CDR2 ANQGSEA, per germline. The CDR3 reads CSAAIGGHGNTIYF. The CDR3 DNA reads TGCAGCGCCGCTATTGGGGGTCATGGAAACACCATATATTTT. Supplemented by reference TRBV29-1 and TRBJ1-3, the full variable domain reads SAVISQKPSRDICQRGTSLTIQCQVDSQVTMMFWYRQQPGQSLTLIATANQGSEATYESGFVIDKFPISRPNLTFSTLTVSNMSPEDSSIYLCSAAIGGHGNTIYFGEGSWLTVV.

The V call is TRBV20-1, the J call TRBJ2-3, with 10 bases lining up with TRBD2. V was pared by 3 bases and J by 3 bases, with 6 bases of the junction left unmatched. Germline V lookup: CDR1 DFQATT, CDR2 SNEGSKA (reference sequence). The CDR3 loop spans 15 amino acids. The CDR3 region is CSASSGTSVTDTQYF. CDR3 DNA sequence: TGCAGTGCTAGTTCCGGGACTAGCGTAACAGATACGCAGTATTTT.

The chain is built from TRBV19 and TRBJ1-2, with a possible D match to TRBD1 (6 bases). Germline values: CDR1 LNHDA, CDR2 SQIVND (reference sequence). The CDR3 covers 14 residues. V was pared by 3 bases and J by 1 base, with 9 bases between. Written as DNA, the CDR3 is TGTGCCAGTAGTATCGAGGACAGTAACTATGGCTACACCTTC. Encoded protein: CASSIEDSNYGYTF.

The V call is TRBV7-2, the J call TRBJ2-1; a possible D gene is TRBD2 (6 bases). Per germline, CDR1 SGHTA and CDR2 FQGNSA. Trimming stripped 6 bases from V and 1 base from J, with 7 bases between. The CDR3 length is 13 residues. The DNA of the CDR3 is TGTGCCAGCAGGACTAGTTCCTACAATGAGCAGTTCTTC. This gives the protein CASRTSSYNEQFF.

This clone has more than one count but fewer than ten. This rearrangement joins TRBV2 to TRBJ2-3, with a tentative D call TRBD2 (5 bases). The V end was cut by 6 bases, the J end by 3 bases, with 13 bases between. Germline V gene data show CDR1 as SNHLY and CDR2 as FYNNEI. The CDR3 is 14 amino acids. The CDR3 region is CASRREPGTDTQYF. The CDR3 DNA is TGTGCCAGCAGGAGGGAGCCGGGAACAGATACGCAGTATTTT.

The rearrangement joins TRBV4-3 to TRBJ1-2, with TRBD1 as a possible D gene (5 bases). CDR1 is LGHNA, CDR2 YSLEER, per germline. The CDR3 covers 14 residues. V gave up 5 bases and J gave up 3 bases, with 13 bases separating them. Here the CDR3 reads CASSASGTYYGYTF. CDR3 bases: TGCGCCAGCAGCGCGAGCGGGACCTACTATGGCTACACCTTC.

This chain links TRBV19 with TRBJ2-1; the D is unclear. The length of the CDR3 is 12 residues. Trimming took off 5 bases at V and 9 bases at J, with 11 bases between the two ends. The germline V gene has CDR1 LNHDA and CDR2 SQIVND (reference sequence). CDR3 region: CASSGPAGEQFF. CDR3 in DNA: TGTGCCAGTAGTGGTCCGGCCGGTGAGCAGTTCTTC.

The chain combines TRBV5-1 with TRBJ1-1; unclear D gene. The germline CDR1 and CDR2 sequences are SGHRS and YFSETQ. The V and J ends lost 1 base and 6 bases respectively, with 16 bases between them. The CDR3 is 15 amino acids. This CDR3 is CASSLKKGEGPEAFF. The CDR3 nucleotides read TGCGCCAGCAGCTTGAAGAAGGGTGAAGGCCCTGAAGCTTTCTTT.